This TCR beta chain was recorded in a study of identical twins. TCRdb re-called the 5' RACE reads with MiXCR, one entry per CDR3 protein. This sample has about 530,000 distinct CDR3 sequences; 20% to 25% occur once, and the top ten carry 0.45% to 0.5%. The sample holds a few counts of this clonotype. The same sample was also used in a study of yellow fever vaccine responses in identical twins.

The TCR sequence derives from a woman aged 18-29 years in good health. The sequenced sample was CD4+ T cells sorted from blood.

The CDR3 reads CSVDGGGSYEQYF. CDR3 nucleotides: TGCAGCGTTGACGGGGGAGGCTCCTACGAGCAGTACTTC. The rearrangement links TRBV29-1 to TRBJ2-7; perhaps TRBD2 as D (6 bases). CDR3 length: 13 residues. V lost 3 bases to trimming and J lost 0 bases, with 9 bases between them. Germline assignment: CDR1 SQVTM and CDR2 ANQGSEA.